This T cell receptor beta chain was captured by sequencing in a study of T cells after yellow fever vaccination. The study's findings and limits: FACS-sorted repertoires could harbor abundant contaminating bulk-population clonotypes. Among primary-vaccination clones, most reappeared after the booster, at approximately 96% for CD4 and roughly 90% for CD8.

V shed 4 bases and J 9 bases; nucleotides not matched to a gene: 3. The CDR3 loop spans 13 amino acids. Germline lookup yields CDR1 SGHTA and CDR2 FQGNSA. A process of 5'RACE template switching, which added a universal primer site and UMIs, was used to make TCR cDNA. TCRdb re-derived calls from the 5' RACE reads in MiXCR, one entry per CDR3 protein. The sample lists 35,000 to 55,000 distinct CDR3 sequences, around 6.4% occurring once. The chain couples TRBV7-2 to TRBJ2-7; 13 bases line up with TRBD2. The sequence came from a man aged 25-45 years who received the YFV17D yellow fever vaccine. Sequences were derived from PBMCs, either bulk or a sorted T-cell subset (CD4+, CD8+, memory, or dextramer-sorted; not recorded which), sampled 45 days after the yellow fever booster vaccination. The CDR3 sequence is CASSSGLAGRQYF. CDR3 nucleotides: TGTGCCAGCAGCTCGGGACTAGCGGGACGGCAGTACTTC.